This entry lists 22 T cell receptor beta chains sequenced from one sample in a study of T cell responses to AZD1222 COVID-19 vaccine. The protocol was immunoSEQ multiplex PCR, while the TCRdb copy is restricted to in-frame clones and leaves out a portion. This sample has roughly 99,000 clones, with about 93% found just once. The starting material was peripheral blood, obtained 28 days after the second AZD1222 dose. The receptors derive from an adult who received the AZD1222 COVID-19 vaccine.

This CDR3 is CASTSGQILETSYSPLHF. DNA for the CDR3: TGTGCCAGCACTTCCGGACAGATACTCGAGACCTCTTATTCACCCCTCCACTTT. The chain uses TRBV2 and TRBJ1-6, with D tentatively TRBD1 (6 bases). The CDR3 spans 18 residues. Deletions cut 7 bases from V and 8 bases from J, with 27 bases between. Per the germline V gene, CDR1 is SNHLY and CDR2 is FYNNEI.

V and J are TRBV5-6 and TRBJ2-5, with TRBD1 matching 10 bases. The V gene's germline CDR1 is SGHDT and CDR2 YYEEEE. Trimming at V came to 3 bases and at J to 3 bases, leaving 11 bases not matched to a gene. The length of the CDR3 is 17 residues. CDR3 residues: CASSYPSGTGVEETQYF. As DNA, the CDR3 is TGTGCCAGCAGCTACCCCTCCGGGACAGGGGTGGAAGAGACCCAGTACTTC.

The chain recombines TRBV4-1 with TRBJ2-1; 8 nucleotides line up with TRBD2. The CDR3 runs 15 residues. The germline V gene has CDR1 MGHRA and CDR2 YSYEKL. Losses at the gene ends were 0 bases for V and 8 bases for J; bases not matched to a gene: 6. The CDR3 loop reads CASSQDRLAQDEQFF. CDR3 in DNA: TGCGCCAGCAGCCAAGATCGACTAGCGCAGGATGAGCAGTTCTTC.

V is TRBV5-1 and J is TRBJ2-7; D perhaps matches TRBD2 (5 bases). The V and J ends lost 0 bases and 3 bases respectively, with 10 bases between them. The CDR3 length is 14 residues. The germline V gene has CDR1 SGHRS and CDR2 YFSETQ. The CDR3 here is CASSLGPRGYEQYF. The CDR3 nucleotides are TGCGCCAGCAGCTTGGGCCCCCGGGGCTACGAGCAGTACTTC.

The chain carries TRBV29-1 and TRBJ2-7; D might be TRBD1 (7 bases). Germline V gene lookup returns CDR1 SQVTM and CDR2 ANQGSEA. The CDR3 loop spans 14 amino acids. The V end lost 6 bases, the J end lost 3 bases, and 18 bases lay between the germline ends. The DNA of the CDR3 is TGCAGCGTCTCAGGGGGAGGAGGGAGCTACGAGCAGTACTTC. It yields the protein CSVSGGGGSYEQYF.

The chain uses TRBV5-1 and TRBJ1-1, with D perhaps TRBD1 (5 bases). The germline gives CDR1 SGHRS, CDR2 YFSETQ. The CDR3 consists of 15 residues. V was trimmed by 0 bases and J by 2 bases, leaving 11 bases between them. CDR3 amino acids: CASSLGQILNTEAFF. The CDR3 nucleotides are TGCGCCAGCAGCTTGGGACAGATCCTCAACACTGAAGCTTTCTTT.

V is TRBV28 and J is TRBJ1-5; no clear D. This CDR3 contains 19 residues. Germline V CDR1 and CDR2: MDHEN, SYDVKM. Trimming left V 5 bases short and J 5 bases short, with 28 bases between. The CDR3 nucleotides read TGTGCCAGCAGTATTTTCTCCCTCTTCGGGCAGGCGACGGATCAGCCCCAGCATTTT. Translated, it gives CASSIFSLFGQATDQPQHF.

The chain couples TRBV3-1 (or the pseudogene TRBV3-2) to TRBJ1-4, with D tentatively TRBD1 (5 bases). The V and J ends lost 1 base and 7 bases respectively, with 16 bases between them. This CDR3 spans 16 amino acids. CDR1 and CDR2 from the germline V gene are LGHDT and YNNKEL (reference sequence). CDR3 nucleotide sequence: TGTGCCAGCAGCCAAGGACAGCTCCTAAGGGGTGAAAAACTGTTTTTT. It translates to CASSQGQLLRGEKLFF.

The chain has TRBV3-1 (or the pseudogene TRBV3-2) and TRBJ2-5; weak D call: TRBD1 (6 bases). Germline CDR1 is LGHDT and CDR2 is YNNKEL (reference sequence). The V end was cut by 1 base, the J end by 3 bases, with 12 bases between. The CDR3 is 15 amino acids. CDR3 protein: CASSQVRQVEETQYF. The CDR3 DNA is TGTGCCAGCAGCCAAGTCCGACAGGTCGAAGAGACCCAGTACTTC.

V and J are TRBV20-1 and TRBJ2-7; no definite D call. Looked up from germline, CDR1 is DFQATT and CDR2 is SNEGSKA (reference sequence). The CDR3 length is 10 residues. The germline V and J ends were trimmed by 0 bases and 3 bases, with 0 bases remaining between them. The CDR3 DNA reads TGCAGTGCTAGAGACTACGAGCAGTACTTC. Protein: CSARDYEQYF.

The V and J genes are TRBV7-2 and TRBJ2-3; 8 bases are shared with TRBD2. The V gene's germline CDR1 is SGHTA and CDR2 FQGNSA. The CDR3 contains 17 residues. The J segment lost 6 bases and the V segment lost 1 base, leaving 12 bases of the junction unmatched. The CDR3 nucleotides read TGTGCCAGCAGCTTAGAGGGGCCCGCGGGGGGCAGTGATACGCAGTATTTT. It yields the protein CASSLEGPAGGSDTQYF.

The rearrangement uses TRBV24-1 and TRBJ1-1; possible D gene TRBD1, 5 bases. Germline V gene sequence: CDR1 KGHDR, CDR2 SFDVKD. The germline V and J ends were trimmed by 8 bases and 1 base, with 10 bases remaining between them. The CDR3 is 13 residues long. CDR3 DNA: TGTGCCACCAAAGCAGGGACGAACACTGAAGCTTTCTTT. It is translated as CATKAGTNTEAFF.

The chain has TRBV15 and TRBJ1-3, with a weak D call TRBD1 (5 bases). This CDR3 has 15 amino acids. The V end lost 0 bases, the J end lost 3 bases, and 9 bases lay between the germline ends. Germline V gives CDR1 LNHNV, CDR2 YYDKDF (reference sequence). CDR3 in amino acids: CATSRDEGFGNTIYF. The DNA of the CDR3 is TGTGCCACCAGCAGAGATGAGGGGTTTGGAAACACCATATATTTT. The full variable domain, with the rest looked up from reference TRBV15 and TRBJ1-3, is DAMVIQNPRYQVTQFGKPVTLSCSQTLNHNVMYWYQQKSSQAPKLLFHYYDKDFNNEADTPDNFQSRRPNTSFCFLDIRSPGLGDTAMYLCATSRDEGFGNTIYFGEGSWLTVV.

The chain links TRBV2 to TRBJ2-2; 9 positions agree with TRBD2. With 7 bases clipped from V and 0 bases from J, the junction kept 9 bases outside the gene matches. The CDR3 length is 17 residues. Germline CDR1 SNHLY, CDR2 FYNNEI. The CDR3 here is CASTASGILANTGELFF. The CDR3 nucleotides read TGTGCCAGCACGGCTAGCGGGATACTCGCGAACACCGGGGAGCTGTTTTTT.

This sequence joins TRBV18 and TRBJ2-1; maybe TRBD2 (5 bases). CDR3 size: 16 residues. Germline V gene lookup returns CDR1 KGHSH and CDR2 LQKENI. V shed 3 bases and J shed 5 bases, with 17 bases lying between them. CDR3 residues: CASSPRVYSSDNEQFF. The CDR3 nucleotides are TGTGCCAGCTCACCCCGGGTTTACAGTAGCGACAATGAGCAGTTCTTC.

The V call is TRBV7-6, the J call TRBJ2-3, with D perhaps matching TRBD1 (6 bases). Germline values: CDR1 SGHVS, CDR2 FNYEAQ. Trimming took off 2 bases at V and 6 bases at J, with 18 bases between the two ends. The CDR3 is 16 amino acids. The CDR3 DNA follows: TGTGCCAGCAGCTTATACCCCTCGGTGGGGGCGGATACGCAGTATTTT. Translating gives CASSLYPSVGADTQYF.

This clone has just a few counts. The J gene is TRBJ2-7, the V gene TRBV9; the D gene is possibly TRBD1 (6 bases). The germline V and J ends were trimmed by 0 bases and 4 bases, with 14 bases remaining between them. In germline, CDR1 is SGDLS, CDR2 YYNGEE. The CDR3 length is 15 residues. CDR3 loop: CASSVAGQGIYEQYF. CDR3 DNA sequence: TGTGCCAGCAGCGTAGCGGGTCAGGGGATTTACGAGCAGTACTTC.

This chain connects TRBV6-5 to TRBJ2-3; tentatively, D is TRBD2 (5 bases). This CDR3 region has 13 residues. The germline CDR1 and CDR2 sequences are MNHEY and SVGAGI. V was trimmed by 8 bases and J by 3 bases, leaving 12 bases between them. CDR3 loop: CASLSTGTDTQYF. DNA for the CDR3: TGTGCCAGCTTATCGACGGGAACAGATACGCAGTATTTT.

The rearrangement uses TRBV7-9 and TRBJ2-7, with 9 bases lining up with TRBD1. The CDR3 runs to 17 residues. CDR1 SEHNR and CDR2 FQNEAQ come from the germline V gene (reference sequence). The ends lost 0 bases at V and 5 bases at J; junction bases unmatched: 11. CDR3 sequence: CASSLAQMGQGVHEQYF. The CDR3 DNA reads TGTGCCAGCAGCTTAGCGCAGATGGGACAGGGCGTTCACGAGCAGTACTTC.

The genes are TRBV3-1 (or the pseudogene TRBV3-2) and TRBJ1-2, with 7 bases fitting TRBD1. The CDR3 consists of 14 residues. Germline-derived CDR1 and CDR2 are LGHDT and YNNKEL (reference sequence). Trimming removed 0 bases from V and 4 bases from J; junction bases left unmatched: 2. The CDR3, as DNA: TGTGCCAGCAGCCAAGAACAGGGGTTCTATGGCTACACCTTC. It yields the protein CASSQEQGFYGYTF.

The CDR3 DNA follows: TGTGCCAGCAGTCCCCTCCGAGAGCGGGCTGAAGCTTTCTTT. The encoded protein is CASSPLRERAEAFF. This chain uses TRBV27 with TRBJ1-1; D unclear. This CDR3 region has 14 residues. The V end lost 5 bases, the J end lost 6 bases, and 16 bases lay between the germline ends. Germline values: CDR1 MNHEY, CDR2 SMNVEV (reference sequence).

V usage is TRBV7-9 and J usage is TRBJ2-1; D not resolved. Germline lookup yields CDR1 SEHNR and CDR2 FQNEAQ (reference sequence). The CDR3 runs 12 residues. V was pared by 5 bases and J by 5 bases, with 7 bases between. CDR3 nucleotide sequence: TGTGCCAGCAGCCCTACAGACAATGAGCAGTTCTTC. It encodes CASSPTDNEQFF.